The 19 T cell receptor beta chains listed next were all sequenced from one sample in a study of OX40 agonist ivuxolimab in advanced cancers. TCRdb's copy holds only in-frame clones and misses some; the assay was immunoSEQ multiplex PCR. The data contain about 100,000 clones, approximately 93% of them singletons. The sequencing used CD4+ or CD8+ T cells sorted from blood, collected in a trial of the OX40 agonist ivuxolimab. The origin of the receptors is an adult with an advanced solid tumor such as melanoma, head and neck, liver or kidney cancer.

V usage is TRBV19 and J usage is TRBJ1-3; D not resolved. Germline V gene lookup returns CDR1 LNHDA and CDR2 SQIVND (reference sequence). The CDR3 contains 12 residues. With 7 bases removed from V and 0 bases from J, the gap between germline ends came to 4 bases. This CDR3 is CASTPSGNTIYF. The DNA for the CDR3 is TGTGCCAGTACCCCCTCTGGAAACACCATATATTTT.

The chain couples TRBV10-3 to TRBJ2-7; 7 nucleotides agree with TRBD2. Trimming took 4 bases from V and 0 from J; bases not matched to a gene: 18. Germline values: CDR1 ENHRY, CDR2 SYGVKD. This CDR3 is built from 19 residues. The DNA for the CDR3 is TGTGCCATCAGTGGTCCCCCTGAAGCGGGGTTATCAAACTCCTACGAGCAGTACTTC. Encoded protein: CAISGPPEAGLSNSYEQYF.

This clone was counted between two and nine times. The chain employs TRBV4-3 and TRBJ1-5, with D perhaps matching TRBD1 (6 bases). Trimming removed 0 bases at V and 1 base at J, with 16 bases between. The CDR3 extends over 18 amino acids. Germline V gene data show CDR1 as LGHNA and CDR2 as YSLEER. CDR3 bases: TGCGCCAGCAGCCAAGATCCTCAGGGGAGTCAAAGCAATCAGCCCCAGCATTTT. Its protein product is CASSQDPQGSQSNQPQHF.

V and J are TRBV10-3 and TRBJ2-7; 10 bases align to TRBD1. The CDR3 totals 14 residues. With 6 bases clipped from V and 2 bases from J, the junction kept 4 bases outside the gene matches. Germline-derived CDR1 and CDR2 are ENHRY and SYGVKD. CDR3 in amino acids: CAIRWTGGTYEQYF. The CDR3 DNA reads as TGTGCCATCAGGTGGACAGGGGGAACCTACGAGCAGTACTTC.

This clone was counted between two and nine times. The V call is TRBV5-1, the J call TRBJ1-2; D possibly corresponds to TRBD1 (6 bases). V lost 4 bases to trimming and J lost 7 bases, with 17 bases between them. CDR1 is SGHRS and CDR2 is YFSETQ in the germline V gene. The CDR3 runs 14 residues. The CDR3 here is CASSPDGGAGGYTF. Here the CDR3 DNA reads TGCGCCAGCAGCCCCGACGGGGGGGCGGGTGGCTACACCTTC. The full variable domain, rest sourced from reference TRBV5-1 and TRBJ1-2, is KAGVTQTPRYLIKTRGQQVTLSCSPISGHRSVSWYQQTPGQGLQFLFEYFSETQRNKGNFPGRFSGRQFSNSRSEMNVSTLELGDSALYLCASSPDGGAGGYTFGSGTRLTVV.

The genes are TRBV18 and TRBJ1-2; possibly TRBD1 for D (6 bases). The CDR3 is made up of 17 amino acids. V dropped 3 bases and J dropped 6 bases, with 23 bases sitting between them. Looked up from germline, CDR1 is KGHSH and CDR2 is LQKENI. The DNA for the CDR3 is TGTGCCAGCTCACCTCACCCCCCCCCAGGGGCGCTTGATGGCTACACCTTC. This encodes CASSPHPPPGALDGYTF.

Written as DNA, the CDR3 is TGTGCCAGCAGCTTAAGCGGGTTGGTCTGGTACTTC. Encoded protein: CASSLSGLVWYF. The chain carries TRBV5-4 and TRBJ2-7; D might be TRBD2 (6 bases). Trimming left V 2 bases short and J 12 bases short, with 15 bases between. There are 12 residues in the CDR3. In germline, CDR1 is SGHNT, CDR2 YYREEE (reference sequence).

V usage is TRBV7-2 and J usage is TRBJ2-7; 7 nucleotides align to TRBD1. Germline V gene lookup returns CDR1 SGHTA and CDR2 FQGNSA. The CDR3 extends over 12 amino acids. The J segment lost 4 bases and the V segment lost 5 bases, leaving 2 bases of the junction unmatched. DNA of the CDR3: TGTGCCAGCAGCCCGACAGGGTACGAGCAGTACTTC. Its translation is CASSPTGYEQYF.

The chain employs TRBV5-3 and TRBJ2-7; D is unresolved. TRBV5-3 has ORF status, its function being uncertain. The CDR3 is made up of 15 amino acids. The germline V and J ends were trimmed by 5 bases and 2 bases, with 17 bases remaining between them. Here the CDR3 DNA reads TGTGCCAGAAGTTATAGGGCGGACCGTACCTACGAGCAGTACTTC. Translation gives CARSYRADRTYEQYF.

The chain carries TRBV28 and TRBJ2-7, with D tentatively TRBD2 (6 bases). The CDR3 consists of 16 residues. Trimming removed 7 bases from V and 0 bases from J, with 19 bases in between. Germline CDR1 is MDHEN and CDR2 is SYDVKM. CDR3 protein: CASTNPGLRSSYEQYF. CDR3 bases: TGTGCCAGCACCAACCCGGGACTCAGGAGCTCCTACGAGCAGTACTTC. Using reference TRBV28 and TRBJ2-7 for the parts outside the CDR3, the full variable domain is DVKVTQSSRYLVKRTGEKVFLECVQDMDHENMFWYRQDPGLGLRLIYFSYDVKMKEKGDIPEGYSVSREKKERFSLILESASTNQTSMYLCASTNPGLRSSYEQYFGPGTRLTVT.

This clone was seen only once. V usage is TRBV27 and J usage is TRBJ2-5; no clear D gene. Looked up from germline, CDR1 is MNHEY and CDR2 is SMNVEV (reference sequence). The germline V and J ends were trimmed by 2 bases and 5 bases, with 12 bases remaining between them. The CDR3 contains 14 residues. CDR3: CASSLREGYETQYF. The CDR3 region has the DNA TGTGCCAGCAGTTTAAGGGAAGGGTACGAGACCCAGTACTTC.

The genes are TRBV11-2 and TRBJ2-5; 8 nucleotides line up with TRBD1. V gave up 3 bases and J gave up 1 base; unmatched junction bases: 10. The CDR3 runs to 17 residues. The V gene's germline CDR1 is SGHAT and CDR2 FQNNGV. CDR3 amino acids: CASSLGSTGGTQETQYF. Written as DNA, the CDR3 is TGTGCCAGCAGCTTGGGGTCAACAGGGGGAACCCAAGAGACCCAGTACTTC.

This clone was seen only once. This chain links TRBV29-1 with TRBJ2-1; 8 nucleotides agree with TRBD2. V was clipped by 3 bases and J by 4 bases; unmatched bases: 2. Germline V lookup: CDR1 SQVTM, CDR2 ANQGSEA. There are 13 residues in the CDR3. In DNA, the CDR3 is TGCAGCGTTGAGGCTAGCGGGTACAATGAGCAGTTCTTC. This translates into CSVEASGYNEQFF.

This sequence joins TRBV6-6 and TRBJ2-5; maybe TRBD2 (6 bases). This CDR3 comprises 15 residues. The germline V and J ends were trimmed by 5 bases and 8 bases, with 21 bases remaining between them. Germline-derived CDR1 and CDR2 are MNHNY and SVGAGI (reference sequence). CDR3 DNA: TGTGCCAGCAGTCCCCCGGGCGGGAAGAAAAGAACCCAGTACTTC. Translating gives CASSPPGGKKRTQYF.

This clone was found a few times. CDR3 region: CASSLVVAETGGGDTQYF. CDR3 in DNA: TGTGCCAGCAGCTTGGTCGTGGCGGAGACAGGAGGGGGAGATACGCAGTATTTT. The chain couples TRBV5-6 to TRBJ2-3, with D perhaps assigned TRBD1 or TRBD2 (6 bases each). The germline V gene has CDR1 SGHDT and CDR2 YYEEEE. Trimming took off 0 bases at V and 5 bases at J, with 22 bases between the two ends. This CDR3 comprises 18 residues.

The chain carries TRBV27 and TRBJ2-1; 10 bases are shared with TRBD1. V was clipped by 4 bases and J by 9 bases; unmatched bases: 6. Germline lookup yields CDR1 MNHEY and CDR2 SMNVEV (reference sequence). The CDR3 is made up of 14 amino acids. The CDR3 loop is CASSSLTGGIEQFF. CDR3 bases: TGTGCCAGCAGTTCGTTGACAGGGGGCATTGAGCAGTTCTTC.

The V and J genes are TRBV28 and TRBJ2-7; possible D gene TRBD1, 5 bases. Trimming took off 1 base at V and 1 base at J, with 8 bases between the two ends. The CDR3 is made up of 14 amino acids. Germline lookup yields CDR1 MDHEN and CDR2 SYDVKM. The CDR3 region has the DNA TGTGCCAGCAGTTTATCGAGACAGTCCTACGAGCAGTACTTC. Translation: CASSLSRQSYEQYF.

The chain joins TRBV12-5 to TRBJ2-2; no clear D gene. This CDR3 has 12 residues. Germline V CDR1 and CDR2: LGHNT, FRNRAP. Trimming took 1 base from V and 3 from J, leaving 0 bases between them. The CDR3 nucleotides are TGTGCTAGTGGTTTGGACACCGGGGAGCTGTTTTTT. This encodes CASGLDTGELFF.

The chain recombines TRBV28 with TRBJ2-1; 13 bases line up with TRBD2. The CDR3 is made up of 15 amino acids. The germline V gene has CDR1 MDHEN and CDR2 SYDVKM. After removal of 7 bases from V and 7 bases from J, the junction contained 7 bases not matched to a gene. The chain's CDR3 is CASNRLAGGMNEQFF. CDR3 DNA: TGTGCCAGCAACCGACTAGCGGGAGGCATGAATGAGCAGTTCTTC.